This T cell receptor beta chain came from a study of shared T cell receptors in the human thymus. V shed 3 bases and J shed 6 bases, with 7 bases lying between them. The CDR3 loop spans 11 amino acids. Germline V lookup: CDR1 DFQATT, CDR2 SNEGSKA (reference sequence). Sequencing used immunoSEQ multiplex PCR; TCRdb keeps in-frame clones, though not all of them. The sample holds hundreds of thousands of clones, 70% to 90% seen once. These data were also filed under a second study, of human thymus T cells.

Sequences were obtained from thymocytes. The gene calls are TRBV20-1 and TRBJ2-3, with D unclear. This TCR derives from a boy in the first two years of life with a congenital heart defect. The chain's CDR3 is CSASSVDTQYF. CDR3 coding DNA: TGCAGTGCTAGCAGTGTCGATACGCAGTATTTT.